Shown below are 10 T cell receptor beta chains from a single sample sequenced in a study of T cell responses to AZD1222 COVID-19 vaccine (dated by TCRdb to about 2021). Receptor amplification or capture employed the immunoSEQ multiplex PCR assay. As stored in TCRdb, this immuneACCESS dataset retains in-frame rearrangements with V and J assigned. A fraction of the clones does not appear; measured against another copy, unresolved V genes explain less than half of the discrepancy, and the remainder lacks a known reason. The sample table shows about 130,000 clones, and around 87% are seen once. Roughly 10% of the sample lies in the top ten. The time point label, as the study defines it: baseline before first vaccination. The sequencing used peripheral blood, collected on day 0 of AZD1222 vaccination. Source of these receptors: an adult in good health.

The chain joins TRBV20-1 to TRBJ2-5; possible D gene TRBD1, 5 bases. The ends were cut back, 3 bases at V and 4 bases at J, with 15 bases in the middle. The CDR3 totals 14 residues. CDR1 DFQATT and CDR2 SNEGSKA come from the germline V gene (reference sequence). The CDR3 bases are TGCAGTGCTAGTCTATGGGGCCAAACAGAGACCCAGTACTTC. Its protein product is CSASLWGQTETQYF.

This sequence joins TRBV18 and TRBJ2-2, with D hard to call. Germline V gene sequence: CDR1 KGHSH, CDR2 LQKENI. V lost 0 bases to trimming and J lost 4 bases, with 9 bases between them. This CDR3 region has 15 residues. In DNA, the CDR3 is TGTGCCAGCTCACCACCCCCGAGAGGCACCGGGGAGCTGTTTTTT. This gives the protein CASSPPPRGTGELFF.

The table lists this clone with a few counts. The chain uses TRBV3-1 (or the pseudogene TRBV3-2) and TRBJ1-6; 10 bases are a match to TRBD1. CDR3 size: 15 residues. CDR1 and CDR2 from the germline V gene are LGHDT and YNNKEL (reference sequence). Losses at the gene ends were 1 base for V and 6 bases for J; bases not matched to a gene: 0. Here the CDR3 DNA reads TGTGCCAGCAGCCAAGGGACAGGGGGTAATTCACCCCTCCACTTT. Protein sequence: CASSQGTGGNSPLHF.

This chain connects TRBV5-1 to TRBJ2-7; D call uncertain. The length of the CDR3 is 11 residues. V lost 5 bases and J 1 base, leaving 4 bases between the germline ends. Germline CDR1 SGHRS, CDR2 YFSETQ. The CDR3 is CASSSSYEQYF. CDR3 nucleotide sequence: TGCGCCAGCAGTTCTTCCTACGAGCAGTACTTC.

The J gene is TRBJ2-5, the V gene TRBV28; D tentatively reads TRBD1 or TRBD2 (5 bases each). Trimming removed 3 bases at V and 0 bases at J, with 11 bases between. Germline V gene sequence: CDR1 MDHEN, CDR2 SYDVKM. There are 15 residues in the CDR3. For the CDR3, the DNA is TGTGCCAGCAGTTTGAGAGGGGCCTACCAAGAGACCCAGTACTTC. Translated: CASSLRGAYQETQYF.

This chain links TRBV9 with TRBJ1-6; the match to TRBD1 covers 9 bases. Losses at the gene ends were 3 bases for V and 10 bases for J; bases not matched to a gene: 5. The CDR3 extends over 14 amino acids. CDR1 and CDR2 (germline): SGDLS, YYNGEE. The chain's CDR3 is CASSEGTGISPLHF. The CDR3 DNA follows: TGTGCCAGCAGCGAAGGGACAGGGATCTCACCCCTCCACTTT.

CDR3 in DNA: TGTGCCACCAGTGATAAACCAGGACTAGCGGGAGTAAAAGAGACCCAGTACTTC. This sequence encodes CATSDKPGLAGVKETQYF. The chain combines TRBV24-1 with TRBJ2-5; 13 nucleotides align to TRBD2. The V segment lost 3 bases and the J segment 3 bases; nucleotides outside the gene matches: 9. The CDR3 runs 18 residues. Germline CDR1 KGHDR, CDR2 SFDVKD.

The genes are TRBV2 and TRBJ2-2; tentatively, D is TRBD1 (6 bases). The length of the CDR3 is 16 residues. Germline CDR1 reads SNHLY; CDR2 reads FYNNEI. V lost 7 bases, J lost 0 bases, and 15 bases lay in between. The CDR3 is CASTQDGGANTGELFF. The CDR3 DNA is TGTGCCAGCACCCAGGATGGGGGCGCGAACACCGGGGAGCTGTTTTTT.

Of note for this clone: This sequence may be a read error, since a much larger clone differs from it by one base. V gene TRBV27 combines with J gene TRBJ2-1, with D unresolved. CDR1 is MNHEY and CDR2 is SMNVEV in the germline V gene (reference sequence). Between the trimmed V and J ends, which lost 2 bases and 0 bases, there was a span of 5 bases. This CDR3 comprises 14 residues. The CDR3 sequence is CASSLESSYNEQFF. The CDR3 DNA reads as TGTGCCAGCAGTTTAGAGAGCTCCTACAATGAGCAGTTCTTC.

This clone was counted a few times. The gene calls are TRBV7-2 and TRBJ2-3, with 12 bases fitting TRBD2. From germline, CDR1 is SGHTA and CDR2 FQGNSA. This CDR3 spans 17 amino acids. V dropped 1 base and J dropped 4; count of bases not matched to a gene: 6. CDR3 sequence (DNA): TGTGCCAGCAGCTTAGTGTCTAGCGGGGGGGCAGCAGATACGCAGTATTTT. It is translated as CASSLVSSGGAADTQYF.